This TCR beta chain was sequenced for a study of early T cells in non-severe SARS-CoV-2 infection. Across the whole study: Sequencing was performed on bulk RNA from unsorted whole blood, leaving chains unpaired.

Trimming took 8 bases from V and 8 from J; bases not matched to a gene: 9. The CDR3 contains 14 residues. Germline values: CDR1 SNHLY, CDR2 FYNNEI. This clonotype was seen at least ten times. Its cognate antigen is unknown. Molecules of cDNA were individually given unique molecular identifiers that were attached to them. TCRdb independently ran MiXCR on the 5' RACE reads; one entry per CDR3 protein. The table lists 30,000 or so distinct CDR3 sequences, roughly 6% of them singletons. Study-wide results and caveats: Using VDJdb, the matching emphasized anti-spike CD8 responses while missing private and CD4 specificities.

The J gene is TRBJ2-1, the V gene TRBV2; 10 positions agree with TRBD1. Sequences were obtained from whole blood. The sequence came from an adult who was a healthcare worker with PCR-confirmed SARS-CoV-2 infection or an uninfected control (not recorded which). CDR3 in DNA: TGTGCCAGCCAGGAGCTCGGGACAGGGGATGAGCAGTTCTTC. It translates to CASQELGTGDEQFF.